The 15 T cell receptor beta chains below all came from one sample that was sequenced in a study of T cells after yellow fever vaccination (dated by TCRdb to the late 2010s). Receptor amplification or capture employed 5' RACE. Instrument on record: Illumina NovaSeq 6000. Clones were called with MiXCR by TCRdb after fastp trimmed the public reads at Q25, and only in-frame beta chains were retained. Each CDR3 protein appears once, grouped with its most common genes and DNA. This sample holds roughly 99,000 distinct CDR3 sequences; under 6.5% were observed only once. The ten largest make up roughly two fifths of the sample. Interpreted using the paper, the treatment or condition label stands for: live attenuated yellow fever vaccine strain. Sequencing used CD8+ T cells sorted from PBMCs, obtained 10 days after the yellow fever booster vaccination. All receptors derive from a young man who received the YFV17D yellow fever vaccine.

The rearrangement links TRBV5-1 to TRBJ2-1; 8 bases are shared with TRBD2. CDR3 length: 14 residues. V was pared by 5 bases and J by 8 bases, with 9 bases of the junction left unmatched. Germline V lookup: CDR1 SGHRS, CDR2 YFSETQ. CDR3 sequence (DNA): TGCGCCAGCAGTATTCCGGGACTAGAAGATGAGCAGTTCTTC. Translating it yields CASSIPGLEDEQFF.

This clonotype was counted only a few times. This sequence joins TRBV6-2 or TRBV6-3 and TRBJ2-7; possibly TRBD1 or TRBD2 for D (5 bases each). This CDR3 is built from 16 residues. Trimming stripped 6 bases from V and 2 bases from J, with 20 bases between. Germline V gives CDR1 MNHEY, CDR2 SVGEGT. The CDR3 loop is CASSTEGRPEAYEQYV. The CDR3 DNA sequence: TGTGCCAGCAGCACCGAGGGGAGACCCGAAGCCTACGAGCAGTACGTC.

In its sample, this clonotype was seen a few times. This chain joins TRBV12-3 or TRBV12-4 and TRBJ2-5; D gene uncertain. The CDR3 spans 11 residues. Trimming removed 3 bases at V and 5 bases at J, with 4 bases between. The CDR3 sequence: CASSFTETQYF. The DNA of the CDR3 is TGTGCCAGCAGTTTCACCGAGACCCAGTACTTC.

The table lists this clonotype with many counts. The chain couples TRBV2 to TRBJ2-1; D remains ambiguous. The length of the CDR3 is 15 residues. V lost 7 bases and J 4 bases, leaving 17 bases between the germline ends. From germline, CDR1 is SNHLY and CDR2 FYNNEI. In nucleotides, the CDR3 is TGTGCCAGCACCCCGTTTAAAGGAACGTACAATGAGCAGTTCTTC. Its protein product is CASTPFKGTYNEQFF.

The CDR3 loop is CASSVTGGHEQYV. The CDR3, as DNA: TGTGCCAGCAGCGTAACAGGGGGCCACGAGCAGTACGTC. The chain recombines TRBV7-8 with TRBJ2-7; 9 positions match TRBD1. Germline V gives CDR1 SGHVS, CDR2 FQNEAQ. The length of the CDR3 is 13 residues. J lost 5 bases, V lost 5 bases, and 4 bases had no gene match.

This clonotype has only a few counts. The rearrangement uses TRBV3-1 and TRBJ1-4, with a weak D call TRBD1 (5 bases). This CDR3 region has 15 residues. V was trimmed by 10 bases and J by 0 bases, leaving 15 bases between them. The germline gives CDR1 LGHDT, CDR2 YNNKEL (reference sequence). CDR3 in amino acids: CATSAGSSTNEKLFF. DNA of the CDR3: TGTGCCACGTCGGCAGGGAGCTCAACTAATGAAAAACTGTTTTTT.

The rearrangement links TRBV9 to TRBJ2-1; 11 bases align to TRBD2. V was clipped by 0 bases and J by 4 bases; unmatched bases: 6. The CDR3 consists of 17 residues. CDR1 is SGDLS, CDR2 YYNGEE, per germline. The CDR3 is CASSVGLAGPLYNEQFF. The DNA for the CDR3 is TGTGCCAGCAGCGTAGGACTAGCGGGGCCCCTTTACAATGAGCAGTTCTTC.

In its sample, this clonotype was seen a few times. The chain recombines TRBV4-1 with TRBJ2-2; perhaps TRBD2 as D (6 bases). This CDR3 comprises 16 residues. CDR1 and CDR2 from the germline V gene are MGHRA and YSYEKL. V dropped 6 bases and J dropped 4 bases, with 18 bases sitting between them. CDR3: CASSLRPSGSTGELFF. The CDR3 region has the DNA TGCGCCAGCAGTCTTCGTCCCAGCGGGTCCACCGGGGAGCTGTTTTTT.

Ten or more counts support this clonotype. This rearrangement joins TRBV7-8 to TRBJ2-3; D is unclear. Deletions cut 2 bases from V and 1 base from J, with 4 bases between. From germline, CDR1 is SGHVS and CDR2 FQNEAQ. The CDR3 is made up of 13 amino acids. CDR3 nucleotide sequence: TGTGCCAGCAGCTTACTTCGCACAGATACGCAGTATTTT. Protein sequence: CASSLLRTDTQYF. The whole variable domain, remainder taken from reference TRBV7-8 and TRBJ2-3, is GAGVSQSPRYKVAKRGQDVALRCDPISGHVSLFWYQQALGQGPEFLTYFQNEAQLDKSGLPSDRFFAERPEGSVSTLKIQRTQQEDSAVYLCASSLLRTDTQYFGPGTRLTVL.

The J gene is TRBJ2-7, the V gene TRBV30; no firm D call. The CDR3 totals 14 residues. The V and J ends lost 2 bases and 1 base respectively, with 12 bases between them. Per the germline V gene, CDR1 is GTSNPN and CDR2 is SVGIG (reference sequence). DNA for the CDR3: TGTGCCTGGAGTCCTCGGATAGGGTCCTACGAGCAGTACTTC. Translation gives CAWSPRIGSYEQYF. Full variable domain (rest looked up from reference TRBV30 and TRBJ2-7): SQTIHQWPATLVQPVGSPLSLECTVEGTSNPNLYWYRQAAGRGLQLLFYSVGIGQISSEVPQNLSASRPQDRQFILSSKKLLLSDSGFYLCAWSPRIGSYEQYFGPGTRLTVT.

This clonotype has ten or more counts. The chain links TRBV5-5 to TRBJ2-7; perhaps TRBD2 as D (5 bases). Trimming cost V 0 bases and J 4 bases, with 14 bases left between them. This CDR3 is built from 15 residues. From germline, CDR1 is SGHKS and CDR2 YYEKEE (reference sequence). The CDR3 here is CASSLVAGDGYEQYF. CDR3 coding DNA: TGTGCCAGCAGCTTGGTGGCCGGGGATGGGTACGAGCAGTACTTC.

This clonotype appeared a few times. The gene calls are TRBV5-1 and TRBJ2-1, with D tentatively TRBD1 (6 bases). CDR1 is SGHRS and CDR2 is YFSETQ in the germline V gene. This CDR3 spans 13 amino acids. V was pared by 0 bases and J by 5 bases, with 6 bases between. The DNA of the CDR3 is TGCGCCAGCAGCTTGGCAGGGGACAATGAGCAGTTCTTC. This sequence encodes CASSLAGDNEQFF.

This clonotype occurred a few times. The chain carries TRBV7-9 and TRBJ1-5; no clear D gene. Trimming removed 1 base at V and 2 bases at J, with 15 bases between. The germline V gene has CDR1 SEHNR and CDR2 FQNEAQ (reference sequence). The CDR3 spans 17 residues. CDR3 sequence: CASSLEGRLLGNQPQHF. CDR3 sequence (DNA): TGTGCCAGCAGCTTAGAGGGTCGACTTTTGGGCAATCAGCCCCAGCATTTT.

Only a few counts were recorded for this clonotype. V usage is TRBV7-9 and J usage is TRBJ2-2; TRBD1 matches 8 bases. CDR3 length equals 18 residues. Germline V gene data show CDR1 as SEHNR and CDR2 as FQNEAQ (reference sequence). The junction had 15 bases not matched to a gene; V was cut back by 7 bases and J by 2 bases. DNA of the CDR3: TGTGCCAGCATCAACGCAGCCCAGGACAGGGCTAACACCGGGGAGCTGTTTTTT. Protein sequence: CASINAAQDRANTGELFF.

V gene TRBV29-1 combines with J gene TRBJ2-3; weak D call: TRBD2 (6 bases). There are 15 residues in the CDR3. V shed 5 bases and J shed 3 bases, with 18 bases lying between them. Germline assignment: CDR1 SQVTM and CDR2 ANQGSEA. The CDR3 bases are TGCAGCGTTCCCGCCCTGGAGGAGGGGACAGATACGCAGTATTTT. Its translation is CSVPALEEGTDTQYF.